A selection of T cell receptor beta chains follows, all from one sample in a study of post-analysis software for immune sequencing data. MiXCR was run by TCRdb on the PCR reads, yielding one entry per CDR3 protein. The repertoire has more than 500,000 distinct CDR3 sequences, around 34% of them found once; the top ten carry approximately 6%. Sequencing was carried out using blood. The source is a girl younger than 18 with multiple sclerosis. Both conserved end residues are part of each CDR3. Each record gives: CDR3 length, D gene, V gene, clone size, J gene, CDR3 DNA, CDR3 protein. D genes are given only for firm matches. Size tells how often a clone was seen (once, few, many) or the class of an expanded clone, and some rows leave it out.

>15|.|TRBV7-9|.|TRBJ2-1
TGTGCCAGCAGCTTAGCTATGGGGGGGCCCGGTGAGCAGTTCTTC
CASSLAMGGPGEQFF
>13|TRBD2|TRBV10-2|.|TRBJ2-1
TGCGCCAGCAGGGAACTAGCGGTCGATGAGCAGTTCTTC
CASRELAVDEQFF
>14|.|TRBV6-5|once|TRBJ1-1
TGTGCCAGCAGTTACTCGACGCTCGGCACTGAAGCTTTCTTT
CASSYSTLGTEAFF
>14|TRBD2|TRBV6-2/TRBV6-3|.|TRBJ2-5
TGTGCCAGCAGGACCAGGACTAGCATAGAGACCCAGTACTTC
CASRTRTSIETQYF
>16|.|TRBV5-1|few|TRBJ2-3
TGCGCCAGCAGCTTGGCGCCGGGACGAAGCACAGATACGCAGTATTTT
CASSLAPGRSTDTQYF
>18|TRBD2|TRBV6-5|.|TRBJ2-3
TGTGCCAGCAGTTACTCGGGGAGCGGGGGGTCTAGCACAGATACGCAGTATTTT
CASSYSGSGGSSTDTQYF
>14|.|TRBV4-1|many|TRBJ1-2
TGCGCCAGCAGCCAATACGTCGGGAACTATGGCTACACCTTC
CASSQYVGNYGYTF
>14|.|TRBV29-1|.|TRBJ1-2
TGCAGCGTTGAAGATCACCCCCAGACTTATGGCTACACCTTC
CSVEDHPQTYGYTF
>15|.|TRBV6-6|few|TRBJ2-1
TGTGCCAGCAGTTACGACCCGGACTGGTACAATGAGCAGTTCTTC
CASSYDPDWYNEQFF
>14|.|TRBV3-1|few|TRBJ1-2
TGTGCCAGCAGCCAAGGGGCAGGGGAGGATGGCTACACCTTC
CASSQGAGEDGYTF
>12|.|TRBV29-1|.|TRBJ2-5
TGCAGCGTGGGGGGCGGGTCGGAGACCCAGTACTTC
CSVGGGSETQYF
>15|.|TRBV11-2|.|TRBJ2-3
TGTGCCAGCAGCTTAGACCGGGACAAAACAGATACGCAGTATTTT
CASSLDRDKTDTQYF
>15|TRBD1|TRBV20-1|few|TRBJ1-1
TGCAGTGCTAGAGGTCACCCACAGGGGTACACTGAAGCTTTCTTT
CSARGHPQGYTEAFF
>12|.|TRBV20-1|few|TRBJ2-7
TGCAGTGCTACGGACATCACCTACGAGCAGTACTTC
CSATDITYEQYF
>16|.|TRBV6-6|.|TRBJ2-1
TGTGCCAGCAGTTACTCGGGGGTTAAATCCTACAATGAGCAGTTCTTC
CASSYSGVKSYNEQFF
>15|.|TRBV7-8|.|TRBJ1-1
TGTGCCAGCAGCTTGTTGACAGGAAAGAACACTGAAGCTTTCTTT
CASSLLTGKNTEAFF
>14|.|TRBV11-2|many|TRBJ1-2
TGTGCCAGCAGCATACGAGGGACTCCCCATGGCTACACCTTC
CASSIRGTPHGYTF
>12|.|TRBV7-2|many|TRBJ2-7
TGTGCCAGCAGCTTAGGGCCTGACGAGCAGTACTTC
CASSLGPDEQYF
>14|.|TRBV7-8|.|TRBJ2-1
TGTGCCAGCACCAACCTGAAGGGGTGGGGTGAGCAGTTCTTC
CASTNLKGWGEQFF
>13|TRBD1|TRBV9|few|TRBJ1-2
TGTGCCAGCAGCACAGGGGCATTCGATGGCTACACCTTC
CASSTGAFDGYTF
>14|.|TRBV7-9|.|TRBJ2-1
TGTGCCAGCAGCCCCGCCGGGGCTCACAATGAGCAGTTCTTC
CASSPAGAHNEQFF
>13|.|TRBV5-1|.|TRBJ2-7
TGCGCCAGCTCGTCGGCGAACTCCTACGAGCAGTACTTC
CASSSANSYEQYF
>15|.|TRBV6-1|.|TRBJ1-2
TGTGCCAGCAGTGGGAGCGGGGAACATAACTATGGCTACACCTTC
CASSGSGEHNYGYTF
>15|.|TRBV27|few|TRBJ1-5
TGTGCCAGCAGTTTCCTTACAGGGAACAATCAGCCCCAGCATTTT
CASSFLTGNNQPQHF
>13|.|TRBV10-3|.|TRBJ2-3
TGTGCCATCAGTGCCCAAAGTACAGATACGCAGTATTTT
CAISAQSTDTQYF
>16|TRBD1|TRBV7-9|few|TRBJ1-2
TGTGCCAGCAGCGCATCCGGGACAGGGGCTAACTATGGCTACACCTTC
CASSASGTGANYGYTF
>15|.|TRBV12-3/TRBV12-4|.|TRBJ2-3
TGTGCCAGCAGAATTCTAGGACCGGTCACAGATACGCAGTATTTT
CASRILGPVTDTQYF
>14|TRBD1|TRBV18|few|TRBJ1-1
TGTGCCAGCTCACGACAGGGGGCGGACACTGAAGCTTTCTTT
CASSRQGADTEAFF
>16|.|TRBV4-1|.|TRBJ1-1
TGCGCCAGCAGCCAAGATAAGGGAGGACTCCATATGGGGACTTTCTTT
CASSQDKGGLHMGTFF
>16|TRBD2|TRBV20-1|few|TRBJ2-1
TGCAGTGCTCCCTACTTTCTAGCGGGGGTCGACAATGAGCAGTTCTTC
CSAPYFLAGVDNEQFF
>16|.|TRBV7-2|.|TRBJ2-7
TGTGCCAGCAGCTTAGAGGGCCCTAGCGTCTCCTACGAGCAGTACTTC
CASSLEGPSVSYEQYF
>13|.|TRBV29-1|.|TRBJ2-1
TGCAGCGTTTTGCGCGGGCGATACAATGAGCAGTTCTTC
CSVLRGRYNEQFF
>12|.|TRBV12-3/TRBV12-4|.|TRBJ2-3
TGTGCCAGCACAAGGTCCACAGATACGCAGTATTTT
CASTRSTDTQYF
>17|.|TRBV7-2|few|TRBJ2-3
TGTGCCAGCAGCCGAGAGACCCGACTCACGAAGGGATTGACGCAGTATTTT
CASSRETRLTKGLTQYF
>12|TRBD1|TRBV29-1|.|TRBJ2-7
TGCAGCGTTGCAGGGGGCGCAGGGGAGCAGTACTTC
CSVAGGAGEQYF
>11|.|TRBV12-3/TRBV12-4|.|TRBJ2-5
TGTGCCAGCAGGTTTGCAGAGACCCAGTACTTC
CASRFAETQYF
>14|.|TRBV7-9|few|TRBJ2-7
TGTGCCAGTAGCTTACGGGACACCTCCTACGAGCAGTACTTC
CASSLRDTSYEQYF
>14|TRBD1|TRBV5-4|.|TRBJ1-1
TGTGCCAGCAGCCGGGGACAGGGGAGCACTGAAGCTTTCTTT
CASSRGQGSTEAFF
>11|.|TRBV20-1|few|TRBJ1-2
TGCAGTGCTAGTCAGCTCTATGGCTACACCTTC
CSASQLYGYTF
>13|TRBD1|TRBV7-3|.|TRBJ1-1
TGTGCCAGCAGCGCGACAGGGGTAACTGAAGCTTTCTTT
CASSATGVTEAFF
>19|TRBD2|TRBV7-2|.|TRBJ2-7
TGTGCCAGCAGCCTACGGACTAGCGGGGGGGCTCTCCCCTCCTACGAGCAGTACTTC
CASSLRTSGGALPSYEQYF
>13|.|TRBV14|.|TRBJ1-2
TGTGCCAGCAGCCAAGGGGGCAGACTTGGCTACACCTTC
CASSQGGRLGYTF
>13|.|TRBV10-1|few|TRBJ2-7
TGCGCCAGCAGTGGAGGGGGTGTGAGCGAGCAGTACTTC
CASSGGGVSEQYF
>13|.|TRBV5-5|.|TRBJ1-5
TGTGCCAGCAGCTTCGGAGCCGATCAGCCCCAGCATTTT
CASSFGADQPQHF
>14|.|TRBV2|.|TRBJ1-2
TGTGCCAGCCCTGTCCCGACGGCTAACTATGGCTACACCTTC
CASPVPTANYGYTF
>15|.|TRBV13|.|TRBJ2-7
TGTGCCAGCAGCTTTGGTAAACTAACAGCCTACGAGCAGTACTTC
CASSFGKLTAYEQYF
>14|.|TRBV7-2|.|TRBJ2-2
TGTCTCACAAGGGGGGGGGGCAGCACCGGGGAGCTGTTTTTT
CLTRGGGSTGELFF
>14|.|TRBV6-1|few|TRBJ1-6
TGTGCCAGCAACCGAGGACAGAAGAATTCACCCCTCCACTTT
CASNRGQKNSPLHF
>17|TRBD2|TRBV18|.|TRBJ2-5
TGTGCCAGCTCACCGGGACTAGCGGGGATCCTCCAAGAGACCCAGTACTTC
CASSPGLAGILQETQYF
>16|TRBD2|TRBV6-1|many|TRBJ2-3
TGTGCCAGCAGTCCCAGGACTAGCGGGGACACAGATACGCAGTATTTT
CASSPRTSGDTDTQYF
>16|.|TRBV9|few|TRBJ2-1
TGTGCCAGCAGCGTAGCTAGGGGGAAGCAGGGGAATGAGCAGTTCTTC
CASSVARGKQGNEQFF
>14|.|TRBV12-3/TRBV12-4|.|TRBJ2-5
TGTGCCAGCAGTTTTGGGCTGGGGGTCAATGAGCAGTACTTC
CASSFGLGVNEQYF
>14|.|TRBV7-6|.|TRBJ2-2
TGTGCCAGCAGCTCTGATACAGACACCGGGGAGCTGTTTTTT
CASSSDTDTGELFF
>15|.|TRBV15|.|TRBJ1-1
TGTGCCACCAGCGCCGCCGGGGGAAAGAACACTGAAGCTTTCTTT
CATSAAGGKNTEAFF
>16|TRBD2|TRBV6-5|few|TRBJ2-1
TGTGCCAGCAAACTAACCCTAGCGGGGGGCTACAATGAGCAGTTCTTC
CASKLTLAGGYNEQFF